This TCR beta chain originates from a study of blood T cells in healthy people across ages. Study-wide points: Among long-lived donors, naive CD4+ cells were more numerous and diversity higher than in aged donors.

The authors ran a second PCR of about 6 to 11 cycles using a sample-barcoded 5' primer and a J-beta primer mix. Using its own MiXCR run on the 5' RACE reads, TCRdb lists one record per CDR3 protein. This sample carries 1.5 million to 2 million distinct CDR3 sequences, approximately 28% of them seen once, and the ten largest clones take roughly 8%. Points on this clonotype: Its antigen remains unknown. A much bigger clone sits one base away, suggesting this may be a read error.

In germline, CDR1 is MDHEN, CDR2 SYDVKM. This CDR3 is built from 12 residues. V dropped 3 bases and J dropped 13 bases, with 13 bases sitting between them. This sequence was found in a woman aged 25 to 45 in good health. The chain couples TRBV28 to TRBJ2-4; perhaps TRBD1 as D (5 bases). The material sequenced was blood. Here the CDR3 reads CASSFGATEQYF. The CDR3 DNA sequence: TGTGCCAGCAGTTTTGGGGCCACAGAGCAGTACTTC.